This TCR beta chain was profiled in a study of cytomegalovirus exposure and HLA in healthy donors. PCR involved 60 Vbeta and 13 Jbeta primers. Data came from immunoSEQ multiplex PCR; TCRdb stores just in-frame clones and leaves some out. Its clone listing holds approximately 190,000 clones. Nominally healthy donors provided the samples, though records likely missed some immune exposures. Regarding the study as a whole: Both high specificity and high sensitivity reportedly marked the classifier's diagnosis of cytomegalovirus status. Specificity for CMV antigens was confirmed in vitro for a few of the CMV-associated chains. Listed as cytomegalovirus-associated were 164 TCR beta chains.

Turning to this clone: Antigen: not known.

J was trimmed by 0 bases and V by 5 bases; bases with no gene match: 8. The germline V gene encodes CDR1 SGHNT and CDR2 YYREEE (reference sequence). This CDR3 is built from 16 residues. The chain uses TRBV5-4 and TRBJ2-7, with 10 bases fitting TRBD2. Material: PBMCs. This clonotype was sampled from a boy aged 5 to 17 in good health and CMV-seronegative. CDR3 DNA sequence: TGTGCCAGCAGTGCAGGACTAGCGGAGAGCTCCTACGAGCAGTACTTC. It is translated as CASSAGLAESSYEQYF.